Shown below are 21 T cell receptor beta chains from a single sample sequenced in a study of cytomegalovirus exposure and HLA in healthy donors. PCR employed 60 Vbeta and 13 Jbeta primers. Profiling relied on immunoSEQ multiplex PCR, and the TCRdb table lists in-frame clones only, not all of them. The sample records approximately 150,000 clones, 50% to 75% being singletons. Input material: PBMCs. These TCRs come from a woman aged 25 to 45 in good health and CMV-seropositive.

The V call is TRBV29-1, the J call TRBJ2-1; D gene ambiguous. The germline CDR1 and CDR2 sequences are SQVTM and ANQGSEA. V shed 4 bases and J shed 3 bases, with 19 bases lying between them. The CDR3 sequence is 16 residues long. This chain's CDR3 is CSVGPGTAAYYNEQFF. The DNA of the CDR3 is TGCAGCGTTGGTCCGGGTACGGCTGCCTACTACAATGAGCAGTTCTTC.

V usage is TRBV7-2 and J usage is TRBJ2-1; no firm D call. The CDR3 totals 11 residues. The germline V gene encodes CDR1 SGHTA and CDR2 FQGNSA. Trimming removed 5 bases from V and 9 bases from J, with 8 bases in between. DNA for the CDR3: TGTGCCAGCAGCGTTCGTAGTGAGCAGTTCTTC. Translation gives CASSVRSEQFF.

This clone was detected a few times. The chain combines TRBV19 with TRBJ2-1; 9 nucleotides align to TRBD1. This CDR3 comprises 13 residues. Germline assignment: CDR1 LNHDA and CDR2 SQIVND (reference sequence). V trimming: 7 bases; J trimming: 9 bases; junction bases outside the gene matches: 7. The CDR3 protein is CASNRDRVGEQFF. In nucleotides, the CDR3 is TGTGCCAGTAACCGGGACAGGGTAGGTGAGCAGTTCTTC. Complete variable domain (other parts from reference TRBV19 and TRBJ2-1): DGGITQSPKYLFRKEGQNVTLSCEQNLNHDAMYWYRQDPGQGLRLIYYSQIVNDFQKGDIAEGYSVSREKKESFPLTVTSAQKNPTAFYLCASNRDRVGEQFFGPGTRLTVL.

The V gene is TRBV6-1, the J gene TRBJ2-3; TRBD1 matches 8 bases. Germline lookup yields CDR1 MNHNS and CDR2 SASEGT. This CDR3 contains 15 residues. After removal of 4 bases from V and 4 bases from J, the junction contained 7 bases not matched to a gene. Here the CDR3 reads CASSVQGARADTQYF. The CDR3 nucleotides are TGTGCCAGCAGTGTCCAGGGGGCGCGCGCAGATACGCAGTATTTT.

The chain uses TRBV5-1 and TRBJ2-2; perhaps TRBD2 as D (6 bases). CDR3 length: 15 residues. Germline V CDR1 and CDR2: SGHRS, YFSETQ. The V end lost 4 bases, the J end lost 6 bases, and 16 bases lay between the germline ends. The CDR3 here is CASSPGLASAGELFF. CDR3 coding DNA: TGCGCCAGCAGCCCCGGGCTAGCGAGTGCCGGGGAGCTGTTTTTT. The variable domain in full, completed from reference TRBV5-1 and TRBJ2-2, reads KAGVTQTPRYLIKTRGQQVTLSCSPISGHRSVSWYQQTPGQGLQFLFEYFSETQRNKGNFPGRFSGRQFSNSRSEMNVSTLELGDSALYLCASSPGLASAGELFFGEGSRLTVL.

This chain joins TRBV6-1 and TRBJ2-1; TRBD1 matches 8 bases. The germline gives CDR1 MNHNS, CDR2 SASEGT. J was trimmed by 0 bases and V by 5 bases; bases with no gene match: 3. The CDR3 extends over 15 amino acids. The CDR3 reads CASSRTGSSYNEQFF. For the CDR3, the DNA is TGTGCCAGCAGTAGGACAGGGAGCTCCTACAATGAGCAGTTCTTC.

This chain joins TRBV9 and TRBJ2-2, with 10 nucleotides matching TRBD2. Germline CDR1 is SGDLS and CDR2 is YYNGEE. This CDR3 comprises 19 residues. The J segment lost 9 bases and the V segment lost 2 bases, leaving 19 bases of the junction unmatched. CDR3 loop: CASSVNEQGTSELYRELFF. In nucleotides, the CDR3 is TGTGCCAGCAGCGTGAATGAACAAGGGACTAGCGAATTGTACCGGGAGCTGTTTTTT.

This clone was observed a single time. V gene TRBV5-1 combines with J gene TRBJ2-5, with 8 bases matching TRBD1. Germline lookup yields CDR1 SGHRS and CDR2 YFSETQ. J lost 5 bases, V lost 6 bases, and 9 bases had no gene match. This CDR3 spans 14 amino acids. CDR3 in DNA: TGCGCCAGCACCACTCCCAGGACAGGGGAGACCCAGTACTTC. Its translation is CASTTPRTGETQYF.

The chain is built from TRBV10-2 and TRBJ2-1; D is uncertain. Germline CDR1 and CDR2: WSHSY and SAAADI. The CDR3 consists of 12 residues. The ends were cut back, 10 bases at V and 6 bases at J, with 13 bases in the middle. The DNA for the CDR3 is TGCGCCACCTTCACAGTAGTCAATGAGCAGTTCTTC. Amino acids: CATFTVVNEQFF.

J is TRBJ2-1 and V is TRBV27; 7 bases are shared with TRBD2. Germline V gives CDR1 MNHEY, CDR2 SMNVEV (reference sequence). The CDR3 is 14 amino acids. The J segment lost 5 bases and the V segment lost 6 bases, leaving 7 bases of the junction unmatched. The CDR3 here is CASRTSNVNNEQFF. CDR3 bases: TGTGCCAGCAGGACTAGCAATGTAAACAATGAGCAGTTCTTC.

The chain uses TRBV2 and TRBJ1-1; a weak D match, TRBD1 (5 bases). Germline V gene sequence: CDR1 SNHLY, CDR2 FYNNEI. Trimming shortened V by 6 bases and J by 2 bases, and 7 bases separated the two germline ends. The CDR3 totals 12 residues. The CDR3 protein is CASRQANTEAFF. In DNA, the CDR3 is TGTGCCAGCAGACAGGCAAACACTGAAGCTTTCTTT.

V and J are TRBV9 and TRBJ1-3; 7 bases are shared with TRBD1. Germline CDR1 reads SGDLS; CDR2 reads YYNGEE. J gave up 0 bases and V 4 bases, and 10 bases lay outside the gene matches. This CDR3 region has 17 residues. The CDR3 protein is CASSLRTGLASGNTIYF. The DNA of the CDR3 is TGTGCCAGCAGCCTAAGGACAGGACTAGCCTCTGGAAACACCATATATTTT. The full variable domain, with the rest looked up from reference TRBV9 and TRBJ1-3, is DSGVTQTPKHLITATGQRVTLRCSPRSGDLSVYWYQQSLDQGLQFLIQYYNGEERAKGNILERFSAQQFPDLHSELNLSSLELGDSALYFCASSLRTGLASGNTIYFGEGSWLTVV.

This clone was counted once. The rearrangement links TRBV5-1 to TRBJ2-3; D is unresolved. V lost 4 bases and J 5 bases, leaving 8 bases between the germline ends. The CDR3 is 12 amino acids. CDR1 and CDR2 from the germline V gene are SGHRS and YFSETQ. CDR3 in DNA: TGCGCCAGCAGCCGACTGGGAGATACGCAGTATTTT. Translating gives CASSRLGDTQYF.

J is TRBJ2-7 and V is TRBV28, with TRBD2 matching over 12 bases. V shed 5 bases, J shed 4 bases, and the junction held 12 bases outside the gene matches. Germline lookup yields CDR1 MDHEN and CDR2 SYDVKM. This CDR3 is built from 17 residues. The CDR3 DNA reads TGTGCCAGCAGTCCGTACCGGCTAGCGGGAGGGCCTTACGAGCAGTACTTC. Encoded protein: CASSPYRLAGGPYEQYF.

This rearrangement joins TRBV29-1 to TRBJ1-1; TRBD1 agrees at 10 bases. Trimming took 6 bases from V and 4 from J; bases not matched to a gene: 8. Germline CDR1 is SQVTM and CDR2 is ANQGSEA. CDR3 length: 14 amino acids. The CDR3 is CSVRQGAGGTEAFF. The CDR3 bases are TGCAGCGTACGACAGGGGGCCGGCGGCACTGAAGCTTTCTTT. Variable domain in full (rest from reference TRBV29-1 and TRBJ1-1): SAVISQKPSRDICQRGTSLTIQCQVDSQVTMMFWYRQQPGQSLTLIATANQGSEATYESGFVIDKFPISRPNLTFSTLTVSNMSPEDSSIYLCSVRQGAGGTEAFFGQGTRLTVV.

V and J are TRBV6-1 and TRBJ1-6, with 7 bases matching TRBD1. Germline-derived CDR1 and CDR2 are MNHNS and SASEGT. V dropped 6 bases and J dropped 10; count of bases not matched to a gene: 12. CDR3 length equals 15 residues. CDR3 sequence reads: CASSAGQPPRSPLHF. The CDR3 nucleotides are TGTGCCAGCAGCGCGGGACAGCCTCCACGATCACCCCTCCACTTT.

The chain uses TRBV19 and TRBJ2-3; 7 bases are shared with TRBD1. Germline values: CDR1 LNHDA, CDR2 SQIVND (reference sequence). Germline trimming cut 4 bases from V and 5 bases from J; bases unmatched to any gene: 12. This CDR3 is built from 16 residues. The CDR3 DNA sequence: TGTGCCAGTAGTACTGCACCCGGGACAGCAGGAGATACGCAGTATTTT. Its translation is CASSTAPGTAGDTQYF.

This sequence joins TRBV9 and TRBJ2-7, with D perhaps matching TRBD2 (6 bases). CDR1 and CDR2 from the germline V gene are SGDLS and YYNGEE. This CDR3 contains 14 residues. Trimming pared 4 bases from V and 6 bases from J, leaving 17 bases between. The CDR3 DNA reads as TGTGCCAGCAGCCCTAGAGTACGGGGAGGCGAGCAGTACTTC. Amino acid sequence: CASSPRVRGGEQYF.

The V call is TRBV5-1, the J call TRBJ2-4, with TRBD2 as a possible D gene (6 bases). The V end was cut by 0 bases, the J end by 6 bases, with 13 bases between. The CDR3 length is 15 residues. Germline V gene data show CDR1 as SGHRS and CDR2 as YFSETQ. The CDR3 region is CASSLAQGGLNIQYF. As DNA, the CDR3 is TGCGCCAGCAGCTTGGCCCAGGGAGGCTTAAACATTCAGTACTTC.

This clone was detected only once. The V gene is TRBV20-1, the J gene TRBJ2-7, with no clear D. The V gene's germline CDR1 is DFQATT and CDR2 SNEGSKA (reference sequence). The CDR3 contains 11 residues. Trimming pared 4 bases from V and 7 bases from J, leaving 11 bases between. This CDR3 reads CSATYRVEQYF. The DNA of the CDR3 is TGCAGTGCTACATACAGAGTGGAGCAGTACTTC.

The chain links TRBV6-1 to TRBJ2-7; TRBD2 agrees at 9 bases. Trimming removed 5 bases from V and 2 bases from J; junction bases left unmatched: 1. CDR3 size: 13 residues. Germline V gene sequence: CDR1 MNHNS, CDR2 SASEGT. CDR3 region: CASSRLAAYEQYF. Here the CDR3 DNA reads TGTGCCAGCAGTCGACTAGCGGCCTACGAGCAGTACTTC.